The 17 T cell receptor beta chains given below trace back to one sample, sequenced in a study of shared clonotypes between healthy human individuals. Assay: immunoSEQ multiplex PCR; the TCRdb copy retains only in-frame clones and omits some. The sample holds about 490,000 clones, around 85% seen once. Sequencing used PBMCs. The receptors were gathered from a woman in her thirties or forties in good health. Some clones in this sample may be carry-over from other donors' samples.

The gene calls are TRBV2 and TRBJ2-3; D could derive from TRBD1 or TRBD2 (5 bases each). Germline V lookup: CDR1 SNHLY, CDR2 FYNNEI. V lost 2 bases and J 1 base, leaving 13 bases between the germline ends. The CDR3 sequence is 16 residues long. This CDR3 reads CASSEYGRGGTDTQYF. CDR3 bases: TGTGCCAGCAGTGAATACGGGCGAGGGGGCACAGATACGCAGTATTTT.

The chain employs TRBV20-1 and TRBJ2-1; 7 nucleotides agree with TRBD2. CDR3 size: 11 residues. The germline V gene encodes CDR1 DFQATT and CDR2 SNEGSKA (reference sequence). J gave up 6 bases and V 8 bases, and 4 bases lay outside the gene matches. The CDR3 DNA reads as TGCAGTCCCCGCGGGAGCAATGAGCAGTTCTTC. It specifies CSPRGSNEQFF.

This clone is a singleton in its sample. The rearrangement links TRBV10-2 to TRBJ2-3; 7 positions agree with TRBD2. Unmatched junction bases numbered 21, after V lost 8 bases and J lost 4 bases. The CDR3 loop spans 18 amino acids. CDR1 and CDR2 from the germline V gene are WSHSY and SAAADI. As DNA, the CDR3 is TGCGCCAGCTTCCCCCCTACCGGTAGCGGGTCTGACCCAGATACGCAGTATTTT. Its translation: CASFPPTGSGSDPDTQYF.

V and J are TRBV10-2 and TRBJ2-5, with 9 bases identical to TRBD2. Germline V gene sequence: CDR1 WSHSY, CDR2 SAAADI. The CDR3 extends over 15 amino acids. The V and J ends lost 3 bases and 2 bases, in that order; junction bases with no gene match: 4. The CDR3 region has the DNA TGCGCCAGCAGTGATAATAGCGGGAGACAAGAGACCCAGTACTTC. It encodes CASSDNSGRQETQYF.

This rearrangement joins TRBV30 to TRBJ2-1; perhaps TRBD1 as D (6 bases). With 4 bases removed from V and 8 bases from J, the gap between germline ends came to 18 bases. Germline values: CDR1 GTSNPN, CDR2 SVGIG (reference sequence). The CDR3 extends over 14 amino acids. The CDR3 reads CAWNLIGGVHEQFF. The CDR3 bases are TGTGCCTGGAACTTAATAGGGGGAGTACATGAGCAGTTCTTC.

This clone was observed many times. Other DNA sequences in the same sample also yield this CDR3. The gene calls are TRBV4-2 and TRBJ2-1; no firm D call. The V and J ends lost 5 bases and 2 bases respectively, with 13 bases between them. This CDR3 has 15 amino acids. Germline lookup yields CDR1 LGHNA and CDR2 YNFKEQ. CDR3 coding DNA: TGTGCCAGCAGCTTAGTTCCAGAGGCCTACAATGAGCAGTTCTTC. Its protein product is CASSLVPEAYNEQFF.

This clone has more than one count but fewer than ten. A single base separates this from a much larger clone, so it may be a read error. It is unclear where the CDR3 begins or ends on the DNA, so no DNA is shown, and the CDR3 is as TCRdb lists it. The rearrangement links TRBV5-5 to TRBJ2-6; TRBD1, as called in the table, went unchecked against the DNA. The V gene's germline CDR1 is SGHKS and CDR2 YYEKEE (reference sequence). The CDR3 extends over 16 residues, inclusive of both ends. The CDR3 spells CASSLVWGRGANVLAF.

V is TRBV10-1 and J is TRBJ2-1, with TRBD2 as a possible D gene (7 bases). The CDR3 is 19 residues long. Germline CDR1 is WNHNN and CDR2 is SYGVQD (reference sequence). Between the trimmed V and J ends, which lost 0 bases and 6 bases, there was a span of 24 bases. Written as DNA, the CDR3 is TGCGCCAGCAGTGAGTCGGACCTGGGGGGGGGACATCTCGGCAATGAGCAGTTCTTC. Amino acid sequence: CASSESDLGGGHLGNEQFF.

This clone has a single count. The chain recombines TRBV11-1 with TRBJ1-1; D gene ambiguous. Trimming removed 2 bases at V and 1 base at J, with 11 bases between. The CDR3 length is 15 residues. CDR1 and CDR2 from the germline V gene are SGHAT and FQDESV (reference sequence). As DNA, the CDR3 is TGTGCCAGCAGCTTAAATGTAGTCAGGAACACTGAAGCTTTCTTT. This gives the protein CASSLNVVRNTEAFF.

The chain uses TRBV9 and TRBJ1-1; D gene uncertain. CDR3 length: 14 amino acids. Germline lookup yields CDR1 SGDLS and CDR2 YYNGEE. Trimming removed 4 bases from V and 4 bases from J, with 14 bases in between. CDR3 sequence: CASSSEGGVTEAFF. The CDR3 region has the DNA TGTGCCAGCAGCTCGGAGGGAGGAGTCACTGAAGCTTTCTTT.

There are many counts of this clone. The chain carries TRBV4-2 and TRBJ1-1, with D perhaps TRBD1 (5 bases). Germline V gene data show CDR1 as LGHNA and CDR2 as YNFKEQ. The CDR3 loop spans 14 amino acids. Trimming removed 4 bases from V and 5 bases from J, with 14 bases in between. CDR3 sequence reads: CASSPRGAWTEAFF. In DNA, the CDR3 is TGTGCCAGCAGCCCTCGAGGGGCTTGGACTGAAGCTTTCTTT.

The chain links TRBV5-6 to TRBJ2-1, with TRBD1 matching 11 bases. V was clipped by 3 bases and J by 8 bases; unmatched bases: 1. Germline V gene data show CDR1 as SGHDT and CDR2 as YYEEEE. This CDR3 is built from 13 residues. The CDR3, as DNA: TGTGCCAGCAGCTGGGGACAGGGGGATGAGCAGTTCTTC. Translation gives CASSWGQGDEQFF.

The CDR3 bases are TGCGCCAGCAGTGAAATGGATCAGCCCCAGCATTTT. This gives the protein CASSEMDQPQHF. The rearrangement joins TRBV10-2 to TRBJ1-5, with D unclear. The germline V gene encodes CDR1 WSHSY and CDR2 SAAADI. There are 12 residues in the CDR3. V lost 3 bases to trimming and J lost 5 bases, with 5 bases between them.

J is TRBJ1-2 and V is TRBV30; no firm D call. CDR3 size: 14 residues. V gave up 3 bases and J gave up 0 bases, with 11 bases separating them. Germline V CDR1 and CDR2: GTSNPN, SVGIG (reference sequence). CDR3 in DNA: TGTGCCTGGAGCCGCGGACTTGCTAACTATGGCTACACCTTC. This encodes CAWSRGLANYGYTF.

This clone was picked up one time. The chain recombines TRBV9 with TRBJ2-1, with 7 bases fitting TRBD1. Germline trimming cut 6 bases from V and 4 bases from J; bases unmatched to any gene: 10. CDR1 and CDR2 from the germline V gene are SGDLS and YYNGEE. The CDR3 has 15 residues. CDR3 protein: CASTQSLGQYNEQFF. The CDR3 region has the DNA TGTGCCAGCACTCAAAGCCTGGGACAGTACAATGAGCAGTTCTTC. Using reference TRBV9 and TRBJ2-1 for the parts outside the CDR3, the full variable domain is DSGVTQTPKHLITATGQRVTLRCSPRSGDLSVYWYQQSLDQGLQFLIQYYNGEERAKGNILERFSAQQFPDLHSELNLSSLELGDSALYFCASTQSLGQYNEQFFGPGTRLTVL.

This clone was counted a single time. The chain joins TRBV18 to TRBJ1-1; perhaps TRBD1 as D (6 bases). Trimming left V 5 bases short and J 2 bases short, with 18 bases between. The germline gives CDR1 KGHSH, CDR2 LQKENI. The CDR3 covers 16 residues. CDR3 sequence: CASSTGTRTLNTEAFF. Here the CDR3 DNA reads TGTGCCAGCTCAACCGGGACACGGACCCTAAACACTGAAGCTTTCTTT.

Note on this clone: A far larger clone differs by one base, so this is likely a read error. This same CDR3 is encoded by further DNA sequences in the sample. The chain is built from TRBV11-2 and TRBJ2-7; 8 positions match TRBD2. Looked up from germline, CDR1 is SGHAT and CDR2 is FQNNGV. This CDR3 has 13 residues. This CDR3 reads CASSLDREREQYF. In nucleotides, the CDR3 is TGTGCCAGCAGCTTAGATAGAGAGCGGGAGCAGTACTTT.